The 6 T cell receptor beta chains below come from one sample, sequenced in a study of T cell changes during pregnancy in multiple sclerosis. The protocol was immunoSEQ multiplex PCR, while the TCRdb copy is restricted to in-frame clones and leaves out a portion. The profile shows about 75,000 clones, over 80% of them singletons. The source material was CD4+ T cells from peripheral blood mononuclear cells, sampled before pregnancy. The origin of the receptors is a female donor with multiple sclerosis, enrolled in a pregnancy study.

J is TRBJ2-6 and V is TRBV10-3; 11 bases agree with TRBD2. This CDR3 has 19 amino acids. Trimming took 4 bases from V and 0 from J; bases not matched to a gene: 8. Germline CDR1 reads ENHRY; CDR2 reads SYGVKD. This CDR3 is CAISAGTSGALSGANVLTF. CDR3 sequence (DNA): TGTGCCATCAGTGCCGGGACTAGCGGTGCACTCTCTGGGGCCAACGTCCTGACTTTC.

The chain recombines TRBV27 with TRBJ2-1, with 7 bases fitting TRBD1. J was trimmed by 12 bases and V by 5 bases; bases with no gene match: 10. This CDR3 comprises 13 residues. Germline CDR1 reads MNHEY; CDR2 reads SMNVEV (reference sequence). DNA of the CDR3: TGTGCCAGCAGTCCGACAAACAGGGGTCGGCAGTTCTTC. Translating gives CASSPTNRGRQFF.

The rearrangement links TRBV19 to TRBJ1-4; 7 positions agree with TRBD1. Losses at the gene ends were 4 bases for V and 0 bases for J; bases not matched to a gene: 5. CDR1 and CDR2 (germline): LNHDA, SQIVND (reference sequence). The CDR3 has 16 amino acids. The DNA for the CDR3 is TGTGCCAGTAGTAACAGACAGGGATCAACTAATGAAAAACTGTTTTTT. Protein sequence: CASSNRQGSTNEKLFF.

This clone was picked up a small number of times. The chain combines TRBV30 with TRBJ1-1; 7 bases are a match to TRBD1. Germline V lookup: CDR1 GTSNPN, CDR2 SVGIG (reference sequence). V was clipped by 4 bases and J by 1 base; unmatched bases: 3. The CDR3 has 13 residues. The CDR3 DNA is TGTGCCTGGATGGACAGGTGGAACACTGAAGCTTTCTTT. Translating gives CAWMDRWNTEAFF.

The chain has TRBV5-6 and TRBJ1-4, with unresolved D. The CDR3 totals 15 residues. V gave up 2 bases and J gave up 5 bases, with 13 bases separating them. Germline lookup yields CDR1 SGHDT and CDR2 YYEEEE. In nucleotides, the CDR3 is TGTGCCAGCAGCTTTTCCCCAACGGGAAATGAAAAACTGTTTTTT. Protein sequence: CASSFSPTGNEKLFF.

The CDR3 DNA reads TGTGCCAGCAGACAGGGGCAAGAGACCCAGTACTTC. It yields the protein CASRQGQETQYF. This chain links TRBV28 with TRBJ2-5; 7 bases are shared with TRBD1. J lost 2 bases, V lost 6 bases, and 0 bases had no gene match. This CDR3 is 12 amino acids long. Looked up from germline, CDR1 is MDHEN and CDR2 is SYDVKM.